A single sample gave rise to the 27 T cell receptor beta chains below, sequenced in a study of blood T cell repertoires in COVID-19. Generated by immunoSEQ multiplex PCR, the TCRdb table keeps only in-frame clones and is missing some. This table has 50,000 to 65,000 clones, over 75% appearing once. Specimen: peripheral blood. The receptors were sampled from a human donor in a cohort sampled during active COVID-19.

This chain connects TRBV6-1 to TRBJ1-4; perhaps TRBD1 as D (6 bases). V dropped 1 base and J dropped 7 bases, with 16 bases sitting between them. Germline assignment: CDR1 MNHNS and CDR2 SASEGT. CDR3 length: 16 residues. The CDR3 DNA reads as TGTGCCAGCAGTGAAGAAGCAGGGGTTTTTAGTGAAAAACTGTTTTTT. Translating gives CASSEEAGVFSEKLFF.

The chain joins TRBV7-2 to TRBJ1-5; 7 positions agree with TRBD1. This CDR3 is 15 amino acids long. Germline V lookup: CDR1 SGHTA, CDR2 FQGNSA. Trimming cost V 4 bases and J 0 bases; bases outside gene matches: 3. This CDR3 reads CASSYRGYSNQPQHF. CDR3 nucleotide sequence: TGTGCCAGCAGCTACAGGGGATATAGCAATCAGCCCCAGCATTTT.

This clone was seen just once. Here the CDR3 reads CASSYGQTGANVLTF. In DNA, the CDR3 is TGTGCCAGCAGTTACGGACAGACTGGGGCCAACGTCCTGACTTTC. The chain is built from TRBV6-5 and TRBJ2-6; D perhaps matches TRBD1 (6 bases). The germline gives CDR1 MNHEY, CDR2 SVGAGI. This CDR3 is 15 amino acids long. The V and J ends lost 2 bases and 2 bases respectively, with 7 bases between them.

The V gene is TRBV27, the J gene TRBJ2-5; the match to TRBD2 covers 9 bases. This CDR3 spans 16 amino acids. Trimming removed 6 bases from V and 5 bases from J; junction bases left unmatched: 13. Germline CDR1 MNHEY, CDR2 SMNVEV (reference sequence). The CDR3 is CASRSAIAGDYETQYF. CDR3 DNA sequence: TGTGCCAGCAGGTCGGCCATAGCGGGAGACTATGAGACCCAGTACTTC.

The V gene is TRBV5-1, the J gene TRBJ2-1; the match to TRBD1 covers 7 bases. The CDR3 loop spans 15 amino acids. J was trimmed by 0 bases and V by 4 bases; bases with no gene match: 4. Per the germline V gene, CDR1 is SGHRS and CDR2 is YFSETQ. CDR3 coding DNA: TGCGCCAGCAGCATCACAGGGGCCTCCTACAATGAGCAGTTCTTC. It is translated as CASSITGASYNEQFF.

V and J are TRBV4-1 and TRBJ2-3; no clear D. This CDR3 contains 15 residues. V gave up 0 bases and J gave up 6 bases, with 13 bases separating them. In germline, CDR1 is MGHRA, CDR2 YSYEKL. CDR3 sequence (DNA): TGCGCCAGCAGCCAAGAATCGGGTTTTCTGGATACGCAGTATTTT. Amino acids: CASSQESGFLDTQYF.

This chain joins TRBV2 and TRBJ2-3, with TRBD2 matching 7 bases. The CDR3 loop spans 17 amino acids. Germline-derived CDR1 and CDR2 are SNHLY and FYNNEI. V lost 7 bases to trimming and J lost 0 bases; unmatched junction nucleotides: 13. CDR3 sequence reads: CASKRHTSATSTDTQYF. CDR3 coding DNA: TGTGCCAGCAAAAGACATACTAGCGCAACTAGCACAGATACGCAGTATTTT.

The CDR3 coding sequence is TGTGCCAGCAGCGTAGATAGTGACAGGACTAATGAAAAACTGTTTTTT. Translating gives CASSVDSDRTNEKLFF. The J gene is TRBJ1-4, the V gene TRBV9, with D perhaps matching TRBD1 (6 bases). Trimming cost V 0 bases and J 2 bases, with 11 bases left between them. Germline V gene sequence: CDR1 SGDLS, CDR2 YYNGEE. CDR3 length: 16 amino acids.

The rearrangement uses TRBV6-5 and TRBJ1-1, with a tentative D call TRBD1 (6 bases). Trimming removed 5 bases at V and 0 bases at J, with 10 bases between. The germline CDR1 and CDR2 sequences are MNHEY and SVGAGI. The CDR3 has 14 residues. The CDR3 DNA reads TGTGCCAGCAGTCCGGACAGCCTGAACACTGAAGCTTTCTTT. This translates into CASSPDSLNTEAFF.

The J gene is TRBJ2-5, the V gene TRBV30, with TRBD2 matching 10 bases. CDR1 is GTSNPN, CDR2 SVGIG, per germline (reference sequence). The length of the CDR3 is 13 residues. J lost 4 bases, V lost 1 base, and 0 bases had no gene match. The CDR3 coding sequence is TGTGCCTGGAGTGGACTAGCGGGAGAGACCCAGTACTTC. Translation gives CAWSGLAGETQYF.

V and J are TRBV5-1 and TRBJ2-7; maybe TRBD1 (8 bases). V lost 0 bases to trimming and J lost 7 bases, with 17 bases between them. Germline V gene sequence: CDR1 SGHRS, CDR2 YFSETQ. The CDR3 covers 15 residues. CDR3 region: CASSLAGQEGGEQYF. CDR3 in DNA: TGCGCCAGCAGCTTGGCGGGACAGGAGGGGGGGGAGCAGTACTTC.

DNA for the CDR3: TGTGCCAGCAGTTACTCGGTCCGCGCTGAAGCTTTCTTT. Residues: CASSYSVRAEAFF. The chain has TRBV6-5 and TRBJ1-1; D not certain. The CDR3 runs 13 residues. Germline-derived CDR1 and CDR2 are MNHEY and SVGAGI. Trimming took 0 bases from V and 6 from J, leaving 8 bases between them.

This clone came up once. The chain combines TRBV28 with TRBJ2-3, with 7 bases lining up with TRBD1. The CDR3 spans 16 residues. V lost 5 bases, J lost 2 bases, and 10 bases stayed unmatched. Germline V gives CDR1 MDHEN, CDR2 SYDVKM. CDR3 sequence (DNA): TGTGCCAGCAGTCCCCGACAGGGAAAGGACACAGATACGCAGTATTTT. Encoded protein: CASSPRQGKDTDTQYF.

The gene calls are TRBV20-1 and TRBJ2-3, with TRBD2 matching over 13 bases. The length of the CDR3 is 14 residues. Germline lookup yields CDR1 DFQATT and CDR2 SNEGSKA (reference sequence). With V trimmed by 6 bases and J by 5 bases, 5 bases remained unmatched. Here the CDR3 reads CSASTSGRGDTQYF. The DNA for the CDR3 is TGCAGTGCCAGTACTAGCGGGAGGGGAGATACGCAGTATTTT.

This clone was seen only once. The chain uses TRBV19 and TRBJ1-1, with a weak D call TRBD1 (5 bases). V was cut by 4 bases and J by 3 bases, with 9 bases left in between. CDR1 is LNHDA, CDR2 SQIVND, per germline (reference sequence). This CDR3 comprises 13 residues. CDR3 in amino acids: CASSSGGDTEAFF. The CDR3 DNA sequence: TGTGCCAGTAGTAGTGGGGGGGACACTGAAGCTTTCTTT.

This clone was recorded once. The V gene is TRBV18, the J gene TRBJ1-1; maybe TRBD1 (5 bases). Germline CDR1 reads KGHSH; CDR2 reads LQKENI. V was clipped by 5 bases and J by 8 bases, with 12 bases between them. The CDR3 length is 12 residues. DNA for the CDR3: TGTGCCAGCTCAGACACAGGATCCGAAGCTTTCTTT. Protein sequence: CASSDTGSEAFF. The entire variable domain, with the rest obtained from reference TRBV18 and TRBJ1-1, is as follows: NAGVMQNPRHLVRRRGQEARLRCSPMKGHSHVYWYRQLPEEGLKFMVYLQKENIIDESGMPKERFSAEFPKEGPSILRIQQVVRGDSAAYFCASSDTGSEAFFGQGTRLTVV.

The chain is built from TRBV13 and TRBJ2-7; tentatively, D is TRBD2 (6 bases). V was trimmed by 4 bases and J by 6 bases, leaving 16 bases between them. The CDR3 is 14 residues long. Germline V CDR1 and CDR2: PRHDT, FYEKMQ (reference sequence). CDR3 protein: CASSSPTGSREQYF. CDR3 in DNA: TGTGCCAGCAGCTCCCCTACCGGGAGTCGCGAGCAGTACTTC.

The rearrangement links TRBV11-2 to TRBJ2-1; D may be TRBD2 (6 bases). The germline V gene encodes CDR1 SGHAT and CDR2 FQNNGV. V lost 5 bases, J lost 8 bases, and 13 bases lay in between. The CDR3 length is 13 residues. The CDR3 sequence: CASSLGGWDEQFF. The DNA of the CDR3 is TGTGCCAGCAGCCTCGGGGGTTGGGATGAGCAGTTCTTC.

The chain joins TRBV7-9 to TRBJ2-7; 10 nucleotides line up with TRBD1. Germline lookup yields CDR1 SEHNR and CDR2 FQNEAQ (reference sequence). This CDR3 spans 15 amino acids. V lost 4 bases and J lost 3; bases outside the gene matches: 6. This CDR3 reads CASSYPTGGDYEQYF. The CDR3 nucleotides are TGTGCCAGCAGCTACCCGACAGGGGGCGACTACGAGCAGTACTTC.

This chain links TRBV7-8 with TRBJ1-4; D gene ambiguous. The CDR3 sequence is 17 residues long. The V gene lost 7 bases and the J gene lost 5 bases, with 23 bases spanning the gap. Germline V gene sequence: CDR1 SGHVS, CDR2 FQNEAQ. CDR3 sequence: CASKESGGDGKNEKLFF. The CDR3, as DNA: TGTGCCAGCAAGGAATCCGGCGGAGACGGGAAGAATGAAAAACTGTTTTTT.

This sequence joins TRBV19 and TRBJ2-1; no clear D gene. Trimming pared 5 bases from V and 0 bases from J, leaving 11 bases between. From germline, CDR1 is LNHDA and CDR2 SQIVND (reference sequence). This CDR3 spans 15 amino acids. This CDR3 is CASSYGGRSYNEQFF. The CDR3 coding sequence is TGTGCCAGTAGTTATGGCGGCCGCTCCTACAATGAGCAGTTCTTC.

The chain employs TRBV7-6 and TRBJ2-7; D is undetermined. The CDR3 contains 18 residues. Per germline, CDR1 SGHVS and CDR2 FNYEAQ. Trimming stripped 5 bases from V and 4 bases from J, with 27 bases between. This CDR3 is CASSHLEPVYNNIYEQYF. The CDR3 nucleotides are TGTGCCAGCAGCCATTTGGAGCCGGTCTACAACAATATTTACGAGCAGTACTTC.

This chain joins TRBV18 and TRBJ1-1; 7 bases align to TRBD1. The CDR3 totals 12 residues. Germline CDR1 reads KGHSH; CDR2 reads LQKENI. V was clipped by 2 bases and J by 8 bases; unmatched bases: 2. In nucleotides, the CDR3 is TGTGCCAGCTCACCAGTACAGGGGGAAGCTTTCTTT. This codes for CASSPVQGEAFF.

The chain has TRBV4-3 and TRBJ2-1; TRBD2 agrees at 12 bases. With V trimmed by 5 bases and J by 2 bases, 16 bases remained unmatched. This CDR3 contains 20 residues. The germline V gene has CDR1 LGHNA and CDR2 YSLEER. The CDR3 nucleotides are TGCGCCAGCAGCTCAACAATGCTAGCGGGGGGGAGAAAGACCTACAATGAGCAGTTCTTC. This gives the protein CASSSTMLAGGRKTYNEQFF.

The sample holds a few counts of this clone. CDR3: CASSQLQGGAYEQYF. As DNA, the CDR3 is TGCGCCAGCAGCCAGCTACAGGGTGGGGCCTACGAGCAGTACTTC. The chain joins TRBV4-3 to TRBJ2-7, with D perhaps matching TRBD1 (6 bases). CDR1 and CDR2 from the germline V gene are LGHNA and YSLEER. Trimming stripped 3 bases from V and 2 bases from J, with 14 bases between. The CDR3 is 15 residues long.

The chain recombines TRBV7-9 with TRBJ2-1; D is possibly TRBD2 (5 bases). In germline, CDR1 is SEHNR, CDR2 FQNEAQ (reference sequence). The CDR3 has 12 residues. The germline V and J ends were trimmed by 1 base and 10 bases, with 8 bases remaining between them. The CDR3 spells CASSLGRGEQFF. DNA for the CDR3: TGTGCCAGCAGCTTAGGTAGAGGGGAGCAGTTCTTC.

This clone was recorded only once. The chain links TRBV7-2 to TRBJ2-3; 7 nucleotides align to TRBD1. Germline assignment: CDR1 SGHTA and CDR2 FQGNSA. The CDR3 has 15 amino acids. The J segment lost 0 bases and the V segment lost 4 bases, leaving 4 bases of the junction unmatched. This chain's CDR3 is CASSSMTGSTDTQYF. CDR3 nucleotides: TGTGCCAGCAGCTCGATGACAGGGAGCACAGATACGCAGTATTTT.